These T cell receptor beta chains were read from a single sample in a study of cytomegalovirus exposure and HLA in healthy donors. Libraries were prepared by immunoSEQ multiplex PCR; TCRdb keeps only in-frame clonotypes and omits some of them. Found here are around 100,000 clones, over 55% of them singletons; the top ten hold roughly a sixth. The sequenced sample was PBMCs. All receptors derive from a woman aged 18-30 years in good health and CMV-seropositive. Both conserved end residues are part of each CDR3.

TRBV7-2	TRBJ2-1	CASSPAASGSSYNEQFF
TRBV5-5	TRBJ2-3	CASSGIRGQADTQYF
TRBV15	TRBJ2-2	CATSGGGQGSTGELFF
TRBV7-2	TRBJ2-2	CASSLGGPHTGELFF
TRBV5-1	TRBJ2-5	CASSLEGLGRETQYF
TRBV11-3	TRBJ2-1	CASSLSGSSYNEQFF
TRBV15	TRBJ1-3	CATSRTGASGNTIYF
TRBV29-1	TRBJ1-5	CSVATGSQPQHF
TRBV7-2	TRBJ1-1	CATGGTEAFF
TRBV7-9	TRBJ2-7	CASRGQGVSYEQYF
TRBV2	TRBJ2-2	CASSRMGATGELFF
TRBV9	TRBJ2-2	CASTGLNTGELFF
TRBV14	TRBJ2-5	CASSQDRGSRETQYF
TRBV4-3	TRBJ2-7	CASSQAVGGYEQYF
TRBV4-2	TRBJ1-5	CASSQDRQPQHF
TRBV5-4	TRBJ2-1	CASSLAGGGPGEQFF
TRBV6-4	TRBJ1-5	CASSEKGNQPQHF
TRBV7-2	TRBJ2-7	CASSQPRLAGAREQYF
TRBV10-3	TRBJ1-2	CAISESWGSHYGYTF
TRBV13	TRBJ2-5	CASSERQGKATQYF
TRBV11-3	TRBJ2-1	CASSLTQGGEQFF
TRBV15	TRBJ1-1	CATSRDKRFSTEAFF
TRBV10-3	TRBJ2-7	CAISDQGAYEQYF
TRBV7-2	TRBJ1-5	CASSLQGIDNQPQHF
TRBV7-2	TRBJ2-3	CASSLRGGADTQYF
TRBV5-4	TRBJ2-7	CASSGGPTYEQYF
TRBV9	TRBJ1-3	CASSVESAGAGNTIYF
TRBV27	TRBJ2-1	CASSWARAGSKNEQFF
TRBV28	TRBJ1-1	CASSLSGGGVNTEAFF
TRBV6-1	TRBJ2-5	CASTRSGEETQYF
TRBV7-2	TRBJ1-5	CASSLGTGGGYHNQPQHF
TRBV9	TRBJ1-2	CASSVNRNGYTF
TRBV18	TRBJ2-5	CASSPSQGAQETQYF
TRBV5-1	TRBJ1-2	CASSSPPAGGYTF
TRBV7-9	TRBJ1-3	CASSYYPKGANTIYF
TRBV18	TRBJ2-7	CASSPSGTAYEQYF
TRBV5-5	TRBJ2-3	CASSLTAGTDTQYF
TRBV15	TRBJ1-1	CATSRAIGENTEAFF
TRBV27	TRBJ2-1	CASSLWRERTDEQFF
TRBV14	TRBJ2-3	CASRLAGGPDTQYF
TRBV4-3	TRBJ1-2	CASSQGQGANYGYTF
TRBV28	TRBJ2-7	CASRGTGSSYEQYF
TRBV4-2	TRBJ2-3	CASSQDQRGTDTQYF
TRBV9	TRBJ2-4	CASSEGLGTKNIQYF
TRBV7-2	TRBJ2-7	CASSDYYEQYF
TRBV28	TRBJ1-6	CASEGANSPLHF